Each of the 5 T cell receptor beta chains below was sequenced from the same sample in a study of blood T cell repertoires in COVID-19. Some clones are missing from TCRdb's copy, which holds only in-frame ones; the method was immunoSEQ multiplex PCR. Among 90,000 to 95,000 clones listed, about 88% were seen once. Material: peripheral blood. The receptors were gathered from a woman at least 80 years old with active COVID-19.

V is TRBV11-2 and J is TRBJ2-5; D perhaps matches TRBD2 (5 bases). The CDR3 spans 12 residues. The germline V gene has CDR1 SGHAT and CDR2 FQNNGV. V lost 1 base and J 5 bases, leaving 5 bases between the germline ends. The CDR3 nucleotides are TGTGCCAGCAGCTTAGCGGGGGAGACCCAGTACTTC. It specifies CASSLAGETQYF.

The V and J genes are TRBV3-1 (or the pseudogene TRBV3-2) and TRBJ2-5; D is perhaps TRBD2 (5 bases). Germline assignment: CDR1 LGHDT and CDR2 YNNKEL (reference sequence). The CDR3 has 14 amino acids. V was pared by 8 bases and J by 1 base, with 14 bases between. The CDR3 region is CASQDLATQETQYF. For the CDR3, the DNA is TGTGCCAGCCAGGACTTAGCGACCCAAGAGACCCAGTACTTC.

The chain is built from TRBV6-2 or TRBV6-3 and TRBJ2-7; 12 bases are shared with TRBD2. The germline CDR1 and CDR2 sequences are MNHEY and SVGEGT. Trimming cost V 0 bases and J 3 bases; bases outside gene matches: 9. CDR3 length: 18 residues. The CDR3 loop is CASSYSILAGGPFYEQYF. DNA for the CDR3: TGTGCCAGCAGTTACTCGATTCTAGCGGGAGGGCCATTCTACGAGCAGTACTTC.

The rearrangement uses TRBV5-6 and TRBJ2-5, with D maybe TRBD2 (5 bases). V was cut by 1 base and J by 2 bases, with 15 bases left in between. Germline V CDR1 and CDR2: SGHDT, YYEEEE. This CDR3 is built from 16 residues. CDR3 amino acids: CASSLWPSSTQETQYF. CDR3 nucleotide sequence: TGTGCCAGCAGCTTGTGGCCCTCTAGCACGCAAGAGACCCAGTACTTC. The variable domain in full, with the rest retrieved from reference TRBV5-6 and TRBJ2-5, is DAGVTQSPTHLIKTRGQQVTLRCSPKSGHDTVSWYQQALGQGPQFIFQYYEEEERQRGNFPDRFSGHQFPNYSSELNVNALLLGDSALYLCASSLWPSSTQETQYFGPGTRLLVL.

This rearrangement joins TRBV5-1 to TRBJ2-6; TRBD1 is a possible D gene (7 bases). This CDR3 comprises 15 residues. Trimming pared 3 bases from V and 9 bases from J, leaving 16 bases between. Germline values: CDR1 SGHRS, CDR2 YFSETQ. The CDR3 here is CASSSLEGAGNVLTF. DNA of the CDR3: TGCGCCAGCAGCTCCTTGGAGGGGGCGGGCAACGTCCTGACTTTC.